The 24 T cell receptor beta chains below come from one sample, sequenced in a study of T cell responses to AZD1222 COVID-19 vaccine (dated by TCRdb to 2020 to 2022). Library method: the immunoSEQ multiplex PCR assay. TCRdb took this table from immuneACCESS and kept in-frame rearrangements with V and J called. Such tables lack part of the clones; where checked against another copy, unresolved V genes explain under half of the gap, and the rest is unexplained. This sample lists 180,000 or so clones; 90% to 95% were detected once. The biggest ten clones account for 1.3% of the sample. The sample's time point label, decoded: about 28 days (+/-7) after the second vaccine dose. The sequences come from peripheral blood, collected 28 days after the second AZD1222 dose. These receptor sequences come from an adult who received the AZD1222 COVID-19 vaccine.

The chain recombines TRBV4-2 with TRBJ2-7, with TRBD2 matching over 9 bases. The V and J ends lost 1 base and 3 bases, in that order; junction bases with no gene match: 4. Germline CDR1 reads LGHNA; CDR2 reads YNFKEQ. The CDR3 is 15 residues long. CDR3 sequence (DNA): TGTGCCAGCAGCCAAGTCCTGACTAGCGGCTACGAGCAGTACTTC. Protein sequence: CASSQVLTSGYEQYF.

V is TRBV7-8 and J is TRBJ1-5, with 8 nucleotides matching TRBD1. The CDR3 is made up of 17 amino acids. CDR1 and CDR2 from the germline V gene are SGHVS and FQNEAQ. Unmatched junction bases numbered 13, after V lost 7 bases and J lost 2 bases. CDR3 bases: TGTGCCAGCACCCTAGGGCAGGGGGCTGGTGGCAATCAGCCCCAGCATTTT. Its protein product is CASTLGQGAGGNQPQHF. The variable domain in full, with the rest retrieved from reference TRBV7-8 and TRBJ1-5, is GAGVSQSPRYKVAKRGQDVALRCDPISGHVSLFWYQQALGQGPEFLTYFQNEAQLDKSGLPSDRFFAERPEGSVSTLKIQRTQQEDSAVYLCASTLGQGAGGNQPQHFGDGTRLSIL.

The chain links TRBV19 to TRBJ1-1, with 7 bases that match TRBD1. Germline V gives CDR1 LNHDA, CDR2 SQIVND (reference sequence). V trimming: 3 bases; J trimming: 4 bases; junction bases outside the gene matches: 5. The CDR3 spans 14 residues. This CDR3 reads CASSMRQGGTEAFF. The CDR3, as DNA: TGTGCCAGTAGTATGCGCCAGGGGGGCACTGAAGCTTTCTTT.

The chain links TRBV11-2 to TRBJ2-5, with D hard to call. The CDR3 extends over 14 amino acids. The germline gives CDR1 SGHAT, CDR2 FQNNGV. Trimming cost V 0 bases and J 5 bases, with 10 bases left between them. CDR3 loop: CASSLEGSTETQYF. As DNA, the CDR3 is TGTGCCAGCAGCTTAGAGGGTAGCACGGAGACCCAGTACTTC.

The chain couples TRBV4-3 to TRBJ1-1, with TRBD1 matching 7 bases. The CDR3 totals 14 residues. Per germline, CDR1 LGHNA and CDR2 YSLEER. After removal of 4 bases from V and 2 bases from J, the junction contained 4 bases not matched to a gene. The CDR3 loop is CASSPGQRNTEAFF. As DNA, the CDR3 is TGCGCCAGCAGCCCGGGACAGCGAAACACTGAAGCTTTCTTT.

The chain couples TRBV21-1 to TRBJ1-1. TRBV21-1 has pseudogene status. The length of the CDR3 is 14 residues. The CDR3 reads CASRWGASGTEAFF. In DNA, the CDR3 is TGTGCCAGCAGATGGGGAGCCTCGGGCACTGAAGCTTTCTTT.

The CDR3 region is CASRPVLNEKLFF. In DNA, the CDR3 is TGTGCCAGCAGACCTGTCCTTAATGAAAAACTGTTTTTT. The gene calls are TRBV6-2 or TRBV6-3 and TRBJ1-4; D gene uncertain. CDR1 is MNHEY, CDR2 SVGEGT, per germline. The CDR3 length is 13 residues. With 6 bases removed from V and 4 bases from J, the gap between germline ends came to 9 bases.

The gene calls are TRBV7-9 and TRBJ1-2; 8 positions match TRBD1. The trim removed 4 bases at V and 8 bases at J, leaving 15 bases unmatched. Germline V CDR1 and CDR2: SEHNR, FQNEAQ (reference sequence). CDR3 length equals 16 residues. In DNA, the CDR3 is TGTGCCAGCAGCTCGGAGACAGGGGCGATGATATGGGGCTACACCTTC. Translating gives CASSSETGAMIWGYTF.

V usage is TRBV5-1 and J usage is TRBJ1-3, with D maybe TRBD1 (5 bases). This CDR3 contains 15 residues. V was clipped by 0 bases and J by 2 bases, with 9 bases between them. Germline CDR1 is SGHRS and CDR2 is YFSETQ. CDR3 nucleotides: TGCGCCAGCAGCTTGGAGGGGACCCCTGGAAACACCATATATTTT. Translating gives CASSLEGTPGNTIYF.

This chain joins TRBV11-2 and TRBJ1-4; D is ambiguous. Germline CDR1 and CDR2: SGHAT and FQNNGV. The CDR3 spans 15 residues. The V and J ends lost 0 bases and 5 bases respectively, with 10 bases between them. CDR3 sequence reads: CASSLEGSGNEKLFF. The CDR3 DNA sequence: TGTGCCAGCAGCTTAGAGGGATCCGGGAATGAAAAACTGTTTTTT.

The sample holds a few counts of this clone. The rearrangement links TRBV19 to TRBJ1-5; no definite D call. CDR1 is LNHDA, CDR2 SQIVND, per germline (reference sequence). The ends were cut back, 6 bases at V and 7 bases at J, with 16 bases in the middle. The CDR3 runs to 14 residues. CDR3 sequence: CASSWTEPGQPQHF. The CDR3 nucleotides read TGTGCCAGTAGCTGGACCGAGCCGGGGCAGCCCCAGCATTTT.

The chain couples TRBV6-5 to TRBJ2-1; 8 bases agree with TRBD1. CDR3 size: 15 residues. CDR1 is MNHEY, CDR2 SVGAGI, per germline. Trimming removed 7 bases from V and 6 bases from J; junction bases left unmatched: 11. The CDR3 nucleotides are TGTGCCAGCACCCTAACAGGGGGAGCGTTCAATGAGCAGTTCTTC. It translates to CASTLTGGAFNEQFF.

This chain links TRBV4-1 with TRBJ1-5; no clear D. CDR1 MGHRA and CDR2 YSYEKL come from the germline V gene. CDR3 length: 17 residues. Trimming removed 0 bases from V and 4 bases from J, with 16 bases in between. The CDR3 DNA follows: TGCGCCAGCAGCCAAGAATTAGTAGGACGCCTTAATCAGCCCCAGCATTTT. Its protein product is CASSQELVGRLNQPQHF.

This chain joins TRBV7-9 and TRBJ2-5; tentatively, D is TRBD2 (5 bases). V gave up 6 bases and J gave up 2 bases, with 13 bases separating them. The germline V gene encodes CDR1 SEHNR and CDR2 FQNEAQ (reference sequence). CDR3 size: 14 residues. This CDR3 is CASRVAGKQETQYF. The CDR3 nucleotides read TGTGCCAGCAGAGTAGCCGGGAAGCAAGAGACCCAGTACTTC.

This chain connects TRBV6-5 to TRBJ1-6, with unresolved D. This CDR3 has 16 amino acids. Germline CDR1 reads MNHEY; CDR2 reads SVGAGI. The V end was cut by 0 bases, the J end by 0 bases, with 6 bases between. CDR3 sequence: CASSYSKSSYNSPLHF. CDR3 in DNA: TGTGCCAGCAGTTACTCGAAAAGCTCCTATAATTCACCCCTCCACTTT.

CDR3 amino acids: CASSLGAAWAFF. The CDR3 nucleotides are TGTGCCAGCAGCTTGGGTGCCGCGTGGGCTTTCTTT. The rearrangement joins TRBV5-6 to TRBJ1-1, with D uncertain. Germline values: CDR1 SGHDT, CDR2 YYEEEE. Trimming pared 0 bases from V and 11 bases from J, leaving 11 bases between. This CDR3 has 12 amino acids.

The chain links TRBV9 to TRBJ2-1; D not resolved. Germline values: CDR1 SGDLS, CDR2 YYNGEE. The CDR3 has 13 residues. V was clipped by 0 bases and J by 10 bases, with 11 bases between them. The CDR3: CASSVDEFWEQFF. As DNA, the CDR3 is TGTGCCAGCAGCGTAGACGAATTTTGGGAGCAGTTCTTC.

The chain recombines TRBV2 with TRBJ2-2; 9 bases are a match to TRBD2. V gave up 7 bases and J gave up 4 bases; unmatched junction bases: 7. Germline CDR1 reads SNHLY; CDR2 reads FYNNEI. The CDR3 runs 15 residues. CDR3 loop: CASTGLLAGTGELFF. The CDR3, as DNA: TGTGCCAGCACGGGGTTACTAGCGGGCACCGGGGAGCTGTTTTTT.

The chain recombines TRBV28 with TRBJ1-1; no clear D gene. Germline assignment: CDR1 MDHEN and CDR2 SYDVKM. CDR3 length: 13 amino acids. V shed 5 bases and J shed 1 base, with 8 bases lying between them. The CDR3 region has the DNA TGTGCCAGCAGTCCCCAAAAGAACACTGAAGCTTTCTTT. This codes for CASSPQKNTEAFF.

The genes are TRBV30 and TRBJ1-2; TRBD1 matches 8 bases. This CDR3 is 13 amino acids long. Trimming took 3 bases from V and 4 from J; bases not matched to a gene: 4. Germline V gives CDR1 GTSNPN, CDR2 SVGIG (reference sequence). This CDR3 is CAWRGDRFYGYTF. The CDR3 bases are TGTGCCTGGAGGGGGGACAGGTTCTATGGCTACACCTTC.

The gene calls are TRBV5-6 and TRBJ1-1; no reliable D call. Trimming removed 6 bases from V and 1 base from J, with 13 bases in between. Germline CDR1 SGHDT, CDR2 YYEEEE. The CDR3 loop spans 14 amino acids. For the CDR3, the DNA is TGTGCCAGCACCGCGGTCTGGAGGAACACTGAAGCTTTCTTT. Protein product: CASTAVWRNTEAFF.

V is TRBV27 and J is TRBJ1-2; D perhaps matches TRBD1 (5 bases). Deletions cut 2 bases from V and 8 bases from J, with 15 bases between. The CDR3 length is 14 residues. Germline CDR1 MNHEY, CDR2 SMNVEV (reference sequence). CDR3 sequence (DNA): TGTGCCAGCAGTTTAGTTCCCGGGACGGGCGGCTACACCTTC. Protein product: CASSLVPGTGGYTF.

The rearrangement uses TRBV28 and TRBJ1-6, with 10 positions matching TRBD1. CDR1 MDHEN and CDR2 SYDVKM come from the germline V gene. The CDR3 totals 14 residues. Germline trimming cut 6 bases from V and 9 bases from J; bases unmatched to any gene: 5. This CDR3 is CASRRGQGSSPLHF. DNA for the CDR3: TGTGCCAGCAGGCGGGGACAGGGGAGTTCACCCCTCCACTTT.

This chain links TRBV19 with TRBJ1-2, with D uncertain. CDR3 length: 13 residues. Per the germline V gene, CDR1 is LNHDA and CDR2 is SQIVND (reference sequence). Trimming removed 5 bases at V and 5 bases at J, with 12 bases between. CDR3 coding DNA: TGTGCCAGTAGTCCGGGTGCAGCTTATGGCTACACCTTC. Protein product: CASSPGAAYGYTF.